These T cell receptor beta chains were read from a single sample in a study of blood T cell repertoires in COVID-19. TCRdb keeps only in-frame clones here, not all; method: immunoSEQ multiplex PCR. Among about 170,000 clones, about 80% were seen once, and the ten largest hold less than 3%. Sequenced: peripheral blood. These TCRs come from a human donor with acute or convalescent COVID-19. The donor label of this sample is uncertain. Both conserved end residues are part of each CDR3. A D gene is named only where the DNA matches it firmly. Expanded clones are given a class, and other clones once, few, many or no size at all.

TRBJ2-7 | TRBV28 | TRBD2 | NA | TGTGCCAGCAGCCCGGGACTAGCGGGAATGAACGAGCAGTACTTC | CASSPGLAGMNEQYF
TRBJ2-3 | TRBV7-2 | TRBD1 | NA | TGTGCCAGCAGCTCGCGACAGGGGCCAGATACGCAGTATTTT | CASSSRQGPDTQYF
TRBJ1-3 | TRBV5-6 | NA | NA | TGTGCCAGCAGCTCAGCAGGTCACCTCTCTGGAAACACCATATATTTT | CASSSAGHLSGNTIYF
TRBJ1-2 | TRBV12-3/TRBV12-4 | TRBD1 | NA | TGTGCCAGCAGTCCGGGGACAGTTTATGGCTACACCTTC | CASSPGTVYGYTF
TRBJ1-6 | TRBV13 | TRBD1 | few | TGTGCCAGCAGCCTCCGGGACAGGGGGATATCTGTCTCCTCTGGATATAATTCACCCCTCCACTTT | CASSLRDRGISVSSGYNSPLHF
TRBJ2-7 | TRBV6-5 | TRBD1 | NA | TGTGCCAGCAGTTACGCCAGGGGGATTTACGAGCAGTACTTC | CASSYARGIYEQYF
TRBJ2-7 | TRBV2 | TRBD2 | NA | TGTGCCAGCAGTCCCGGACTAGCGGCCACCTACGAGCAGTACTTC | CASSPGLAATYEQYF
TRBJ1-2 | TRBV18 | NA | few | TGTGCCAGCTCACCGGGCGGGGGCTCGGTTCAGTATCGCTACACCTTC | CASSPGGGSVQYRYTF
TRBJ2-1 | TRBV5-1 | TRBD1 | once | TGCGCCAGCAGCCGGGACAGCCTTAGGGACAATGAGCAGTTCTTC | CASSRDSLRDNEQFF
TRBJ1-4 | TRBV5-5 | NA | once | TGTGCCAGCAGCTTTGGGGTAGGGGTTAATGAAAAACTGTTTTTT | CASSFGVGVNEKLFF
TRBJ1-3 | TRBV19 | TRBD1 | NA | TGTGCCAGTAGCGGACAGGGTGAATCTGGAAACACCATATATTTT | CASSGQGESGNTIYF
TRBJ1-6 | TRBV28 | TRBD1 | NA | TGTGCCAGCAGTTTGTTACAGGGGCGAAATTCACCCCTCCACTTT | CASSLLQGRNSPLHF
TRBJ1-1 | TRBV21-1 | NA | NA | TGTGCCAGCAGCCCCGAGGGGGGGCCACTAGGGAACACTGAAGCTTTCTTT | CASSPEGGPLGNTEAFF
TRBJ1-2 | TRBV6-6 | TRBD1 | once | TGTGCCAGCAGTTACCCCGGGACAGGGGAAGGCTACACCTTC | CASSYPGTGEGYTF
TRBJ2-3 | TRBV10-3 | TRBD2 | NA | TGTGCCATCAGTAGCGGGGCCGTGCCAGATACGCAGTATTTT | CAISSGAVPDTQYF
TRBJ1-5 | TRBV2 | NA | once | TGTGCCAGCCCGCTCGGGGGAAGCAATCAGCCCCAGCATTTT | CASPLGGSNQPQHF
TRBJ1-1 | TRBV12-3/TRBV12-4 | TRBD1 | NA | TGTGCCAGCAGGGGGGACAGGGAAATGACAGCTTTCTTT | CASRGDREMTAFF
TRBJ2-1 | TRBV7-9 | NA | few | TGTGCCAGCAGCCCAAATATCTGGCAGGGCTCCTACAATGAGCAGTTCTTC | CASSPNIWQGSYNEQFF
TRBJ2-3 | TRBV7-3 | NA | NA | TGTGCCAGCAGCTTAATGGGCAGCCGAGGCACAGATACGCAGTATTTT | CASSLMGSRGTDTQYF
TRBJ2-7 | TRBV20-1 | NA | few | TGCAGTGCTAGTCTGGACAACTACGAGCAGTACTTC | CSASLDNYEQYF
TRBJ2-7 | TRBV7-2 | NA | NA | TGTGCCAGCAGCTCCCGGGCGGGGAGTAGCGGAGGCTCCTACGAGCAGTACTTC | CASSSRAGSSGGSYEQYF
TRBJ1-4 | TRBV19 | TRBD1 | NA | TGTGCCAGTACTTCAGGGGGCGCCAATGGAAAACTGTTTTTT | CASTSGGANGKLFF
TRBJ2-2 | TRBV29-1 | TRBD1 | NA | TGCAGCGTTCTCACAGGGGGCACCGGGGAGCTGTTTTTT | CSVLTGGTGELFF
TRBJ2-2 | TRBV9 | TRBD2 | NA | TGTGCCAGCAGCCCCCCCGCGAGCGGGAGTGGCACCGGGGAGCTGTTTTTT | CASSPPASGSGTGELFF
TRBJ2-5 | TRBV7-2 | NA | NA | TGTGCCAGCAGCTTAGTCTTACAAGAGACCCAGTACTTC | CASSLVLQETQYF
TRBJ2-7 | TRBV28 | NA | NA | TGTGCCAGCAGTTCGACAGCTCTTCTCATCTACGAGCAGTACTTC | CASSSTALLIYEQYF
TRBJ2-1 | TRBV30 | NA | NA | TGTGCCCTCTCCCGGGACTCCTACAATGAGCAGTTCTTC | CALSRDSYNEQFF
TRBJ2-7 | TRBV28 | NA | once | TGTGCCAGCAGTTTGACTAGGGGGGGACGGGAGCAGTACTTC | CASSLTRGGREQYF
TRBJ2-1 | TRBV19 | NA | NA | TGTGCCAGTAGTATTCGGAGTGGTGAGCAGTTCTTC | CASSIRSGEQFF
TRBJ2-7 | TRBV7-2 | NA | NA | TGTGCCAGCAGCCAAGGACAGATCTCCTACGAGCAGTACTTC | CASSQGQISYEQYF
TRBJ2-5 | TRBV6-6 | NA | NA | TGTGCCAGCAGCCCCCTCCGGGGGAAGGGTCAAGAGACCCAGTACTTC | CASSPLRGKGQETQYF
TRBJ2-7 | TRBV27 | TRBD2 | NA | TGTGCCAGGCTGGGGGGGGAGCAGTACTTC | CARLGGEQYF
TRBJ2-5 | TRBV11-2 | TRBD2 | NA | TGTGCCAGCAGCCTAGGATCGGGGGGACAAGAGACCCAGTACTTC | CASSLGSGGQETQYF
TRBJ1-3 | TRBV6-1 | TRBD1 | NA | TGTGCCAGCAGTGACGGACAGGGGGGAATAAACACCATATATTTT | CASSDGQGGINTIYF
TRBJ1-1 | TRBV18 | TRBD1 | NA | TGTGCCAGCTCAACGGGACAGAAGAACACTGAAGCTTTCTTT | CASSTGQKNTEAFF
TRBJ2-7 | TRBV5-8 | NA | few | TGTGCCAGCAGCTTTCACAGGGTGAACTCCTACGAGCAGTACTTC | CASSFHRVNSYEQYF